The 11 T cell receptor beta chains listed next were all sequenced from one sample in a study of blood T cell repertoires in COVID-19. Profiled with immunoSEQ multiplex PCR; TCRdb holds only in-frame clones, not every one. The sample has some 150,000 clones; about 80% are singletons. Sample: peripheral blood. The receptors were sampled from a woman aged 60-70 years with acute or convalescent COVID-19.

V is TRBV4-1 and J is TRBJ2-7; perhaps TRBD1 as D (5 bases). Per germline, CDR1 MGHRA and CDR2 YSYEKL. The CDR3 has 14 residues. Trimming removed 1 base from V and 10 bases from J, with 17 bases in between. CDR3 nucleotides: TGCGCCAGCAGCCAAGCAGTACAAGGGGTAAACCAGTACTTC. Translating it yields CASSQAVQGVNQYF.

The CDR3 DNA reads as TGTGCCAGCAGTTACTCGATCCGGCGGGAAGGCAATGAGCAGTTCTTC. It yields the protein CASSYSIRREGNEQFF. The rearrangement links TRBV6-2 or TRBV6-3 to TRBJ2-1, with a weak D call TRBD2 (6 bases). V lost 0 bases to trimming and J lost 6 bases, with 15 bases between them. Germline CDR1 reads MNHEY; CDR2 reads SVGEGT. The CDR3 spans 16 residues.

The J gene is TRBJ2-1, the V gene TRBV7-2, with a tentative D call TRBD2 (6 bases). V was cut by 7 bases and J by 9 bases, with 13 bases left in between. Looked up from germline, CDR1 is SGHTA and CDR2 is FQGNSA. The CDR3 runs 12 residues. CDR3 nucleotide sequence: TGTGCCAGCACCTCGGGGGTGGTTGAGCAGTTCTTC. Residues: CASTSGVVEQFF.

This clone is a singleton in its sample. V gene TRBV9 combines with J gene TRBJ2-3, with D possibly matching TRBD2 (7 bases). Per the germline V gene, CDR1 is SGDLS and CDR2 is YYNGEE. The V and J ends lost 3 bases and 3 bases respectively, with 20 bases between them. The CDR3 spans 17 residues. The CDR3 nucleotides are TGTGCCAGCAGCGCCCGCGGGGGCGAAGGTGAGACAGATACGCAGTATTTT. Residues: CASSARGGEGETDTQYF.

The genes are TRBV13 and TRBJ2-3; D is undetermined. Germline loops: CDR1 PRHDT, CDR2 FYEKMQ (reference sequence). The CDR3 spans 13 residues. Trimming removed 1 base at V and 5 bases at J, with 7 bases between. Here the CDR3 DNA reads TGTGCCAGCAGCTTAGCGGGTAGAGATACGCAGTATTTT. It codes for CASSLAGRDTQYF. Based on the CDR3 plus reference TRBV13 and TRBJ2-3, the full variable domain is AAGVIQSPRHLIKEKRETATLKCYPIPRHDTVYWYQQGPGQDPQFLISFYEKMQSDKGSIPDRFSAQQFSDYHSELNMSSLELGDSALYFCASSLAGRDTQYFGPGTRLTVL.

This rearrangement joins TRBV12-3 or TRBV12-4 to TRBJ1-1; 7 bases are shared with TRBD1. CDR3 length: 13 residues. With V trimmed by 5 bases and J by 6 bases, 6 bases remained unmatched. CDR3 DNA: TGTGCCAGCAGTCCCCGGACAGGAGCTGAAGCTTTCTTT. This codes for CASSPRTGAEAFF.

This chain connects TRBV29-1 to TRBJ2-7, with 10 nucleotides matching TRBD1. The CDR3 is 14 residues long. Germline-derived CDR1 and CDR2 are SQVTM and ANQGSEA. The junction had 7 bases not matched to a gene; V was cut back by 6 bases and J by 2 bases. The CDR3 DNA follows: TGCAGCGTCGCTAGGGGACAGGGGACCTACGAGCAGTACTTC. Its translation is CSVARGQGTYEQYF.

This rearrangement joins TRBV7-3 to TRBJ2-7, with 7 bases matching TRBD2. V shed 2 bases, J shed 5 bases, and the junction held 9 bases outside the gene matches. The CDR3 loop spans 15 amino acids. CDR1 is SGHTA, CDR2 FQGTGA, per germline. CDR3 sequence (DNA): TGTGCCAGCAGCTTAGAGGCGGGAGTTCTGCACGAGCAGTACTTC. Its protein product is CASSLEAGVLHEQYF.

The rearrangement joins TRBV29-1 to TRBJ1-3; 7 bases are a match to TRBD1. Trimming cost V 6 bases and J 0 bases; bases outside gene matches: 2. The CDR3 covers 13 residues. The germline CDR1 and CDR2 sequences are SQVTM and ANQGSEA. CDR3 region: CSVGQSSGNTIYF. The CDR3 DNA is TGCAGCGTGGGACAGAGCTCTGGAAACACCATATATTTT.

The chain combines TRBV12-3 or TRBV12-4 with TRBJ1-4; D is perhaps TRBD1 (6 bases). V gave up 7 bases and J gave up 8 bases, with 14 bases separating them. The CDR3 has 13 residues. The DNA for the CDR3 is TGTGCCAGCAATTCAGGGGAACACGAAAAACTGTTTTTT. Translating gives CASNSGEHEKLFF.

The chain uses TRBV7-8 and TRBJ1-5; the D is unclear. This CDR3 is 15 amino acids long. V lost 1 base and J 0 bases, leaving 7 bases between the germline ends. The germline gives CDR1 SGHVS, CDR2 FQNEAQ. CDR3 bases: TGTGCCAGCAGCTTAGGCGTTTCTAGCAATCAGCCCCAGCATTTT. Amino acids: CASSLGVSSNQPQHF.